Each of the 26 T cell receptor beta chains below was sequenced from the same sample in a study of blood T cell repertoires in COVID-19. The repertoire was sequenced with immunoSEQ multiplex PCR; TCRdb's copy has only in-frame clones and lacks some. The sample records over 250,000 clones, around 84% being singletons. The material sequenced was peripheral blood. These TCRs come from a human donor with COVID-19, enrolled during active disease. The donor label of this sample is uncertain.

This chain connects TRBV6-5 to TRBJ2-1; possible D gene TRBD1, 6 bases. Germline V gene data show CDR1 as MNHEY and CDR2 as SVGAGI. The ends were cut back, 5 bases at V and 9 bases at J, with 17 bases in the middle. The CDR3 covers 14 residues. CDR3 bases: TGTGCCAGCAGTCCGATCTACGGGACACCTGAGCAGTTCTTC. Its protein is CASSPIYGTPEQFF.

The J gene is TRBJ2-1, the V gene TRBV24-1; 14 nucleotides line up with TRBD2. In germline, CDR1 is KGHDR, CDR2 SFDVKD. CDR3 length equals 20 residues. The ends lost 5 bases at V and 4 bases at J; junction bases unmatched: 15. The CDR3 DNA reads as TGTGCCACCAGTGCCACACCGGGACTAGCGGGAGACCACACATACAATGAGCAGTTCTTC. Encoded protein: CATSATPGLAGDHTYNEQFF.

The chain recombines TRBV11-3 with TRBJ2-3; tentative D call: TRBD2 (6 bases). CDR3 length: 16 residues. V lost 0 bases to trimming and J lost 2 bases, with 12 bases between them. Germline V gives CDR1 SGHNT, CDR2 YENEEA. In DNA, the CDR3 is TGTGCCAGCAGCTTAGATCCCCAGCGGGTCACAGATACGCAGTATTTT. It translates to CASSLDPQRVTDTQYF. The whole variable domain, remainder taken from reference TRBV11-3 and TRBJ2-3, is EAGVVQSPRYKIIEKKQPVAFWCNPISGHNTLYWYLQNLGQGPELLIRYENEEAVDDSQLPKDRFSAERLKGVDSTLKIQPAELGDSAVYLCASSLDPQRVTDTQYFGPGTRLTVL.

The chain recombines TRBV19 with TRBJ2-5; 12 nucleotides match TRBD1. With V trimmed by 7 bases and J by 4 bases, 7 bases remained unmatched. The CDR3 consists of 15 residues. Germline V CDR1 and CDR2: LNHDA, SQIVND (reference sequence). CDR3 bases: TGTGCCAGTAAAAGAGGGACAGGGGGCCCAGAGACCCAGTACTTC. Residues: CASKRGTGGPETQYF.

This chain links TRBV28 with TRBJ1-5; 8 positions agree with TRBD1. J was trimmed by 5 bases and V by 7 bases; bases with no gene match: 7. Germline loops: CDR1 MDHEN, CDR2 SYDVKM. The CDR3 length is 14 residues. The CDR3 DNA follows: TGTGCCAGCATAGAGACAGGGGCCTATCAGCCCCAGCATTTT. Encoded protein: CASIETGAYQPQHF.

The CDR3 is CASSWINSGQPQHF. CDR3 sequence (DNA): TGTGCCAGCAGCTGGATTAATTCGGGTCAGCCCCAGCATTTT. The gene calls are TRBV5-8 and TRBJ1-5; D not resolved. CDR1 and CDR2 (germline): SGHTS, YDEGEE. This CDR3 comprises 14 residues. Trimming left V 3 bases short and J 6 bases short, with 13 bases between.

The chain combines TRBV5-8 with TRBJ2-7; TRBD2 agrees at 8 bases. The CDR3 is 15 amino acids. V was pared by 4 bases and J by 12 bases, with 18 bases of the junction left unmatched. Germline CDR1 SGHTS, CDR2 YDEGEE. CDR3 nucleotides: TGTGCCAGCAGCATAAGGACCGGGACTAGTGGCGAGGGGTACTTC. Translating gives CASSIRTGTSGEGYF.

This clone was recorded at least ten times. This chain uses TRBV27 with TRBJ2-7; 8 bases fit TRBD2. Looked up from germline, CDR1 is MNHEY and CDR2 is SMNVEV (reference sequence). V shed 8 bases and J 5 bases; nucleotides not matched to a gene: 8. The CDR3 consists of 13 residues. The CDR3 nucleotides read TGTGCCAGCGCCACTAGCGGAGTCAACGAGCAGTACTTC. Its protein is CASATSGVNEQYF.

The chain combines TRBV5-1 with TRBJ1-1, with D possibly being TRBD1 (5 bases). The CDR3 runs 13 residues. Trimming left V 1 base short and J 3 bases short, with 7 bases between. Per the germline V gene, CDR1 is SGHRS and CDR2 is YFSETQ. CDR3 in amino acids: CASSLRGDTEAFF. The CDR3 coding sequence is TGCGCCAGCAGCTTGCGGGGGGACACTGAAGCTTTCTTT.

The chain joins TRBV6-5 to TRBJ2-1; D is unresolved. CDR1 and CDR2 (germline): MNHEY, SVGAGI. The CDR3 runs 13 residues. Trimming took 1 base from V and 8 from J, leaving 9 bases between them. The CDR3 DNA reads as TGTGCCAGCAGTTACTTCTCTTCCCATGAGCAGTTCTTC. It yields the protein CASSYFSSHEQFF.

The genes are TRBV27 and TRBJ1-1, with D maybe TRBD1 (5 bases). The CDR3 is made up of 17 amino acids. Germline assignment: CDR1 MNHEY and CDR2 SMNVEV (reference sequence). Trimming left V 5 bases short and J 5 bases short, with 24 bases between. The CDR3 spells CASSPSWGGMSGTEAFF. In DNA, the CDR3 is TGTGCCAGCAGTCCCTCATGGGGGGGGATGTCTGGAACTGAAGCTTTCTTT.

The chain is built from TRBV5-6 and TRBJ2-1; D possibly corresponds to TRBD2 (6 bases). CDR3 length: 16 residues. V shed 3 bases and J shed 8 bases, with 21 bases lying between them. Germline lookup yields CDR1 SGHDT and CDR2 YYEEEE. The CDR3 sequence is CASSSLARVSSDEQFF. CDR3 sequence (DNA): TGTGCCAGCAGCTCACTAGCACGGGTTTCTTCAGATGAGCAGTTCTTC.

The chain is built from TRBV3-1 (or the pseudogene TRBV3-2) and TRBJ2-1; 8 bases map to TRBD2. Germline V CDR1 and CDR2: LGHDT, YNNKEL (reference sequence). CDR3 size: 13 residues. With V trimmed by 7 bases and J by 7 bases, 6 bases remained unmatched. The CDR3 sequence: CASTPGGRNEQFF. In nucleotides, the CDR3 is TGTGCCAGCACCCCGGGGGGGAGAAATGAGCAGTTCTTC.

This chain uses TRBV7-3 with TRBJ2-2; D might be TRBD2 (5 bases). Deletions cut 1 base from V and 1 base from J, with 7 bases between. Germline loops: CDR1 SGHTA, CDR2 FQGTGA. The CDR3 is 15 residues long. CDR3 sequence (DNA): TGTGCCAGCAGCTTAATCGGACTGAACACCGGGGAGCTGTTTTTT. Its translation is CASSLIGLNTGELFF.

The CDR3 coding sequence is TGTGCCAGCAGCTTTCTCCGGACTAGCGGGAACCATGAGCAGTTCTTC. Translation gives CASSFLRTSGNHEQFF. The chain carries TRBV5-6 and TRBJ2-1; 12 nucleotides align to TRBD2. Germline V CDR1 and CDR2: SGHDT, YYEEEE. V was pared by 2 bases and J by 8 bases, with 8 bases of the junction left unmatched. The CDR3 is 16 residues long.

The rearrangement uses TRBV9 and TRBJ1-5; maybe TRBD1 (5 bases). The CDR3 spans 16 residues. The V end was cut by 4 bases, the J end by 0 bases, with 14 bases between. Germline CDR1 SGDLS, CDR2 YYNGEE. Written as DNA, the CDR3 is TGTGCCAGCAGCCCCGGGGGGGGGAATAGCAATCAGCCCCAGCATTTT. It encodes CASSPGGGNSNQPQHF.

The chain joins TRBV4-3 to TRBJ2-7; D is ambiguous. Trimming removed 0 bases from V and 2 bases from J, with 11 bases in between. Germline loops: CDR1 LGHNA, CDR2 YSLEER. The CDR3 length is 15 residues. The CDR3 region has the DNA TGCGCCAGCAGCCAAGATCGAGCCGGAGCCTACGAGCAGTACTTC. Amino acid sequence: CASSQDRAGAYEQYF.

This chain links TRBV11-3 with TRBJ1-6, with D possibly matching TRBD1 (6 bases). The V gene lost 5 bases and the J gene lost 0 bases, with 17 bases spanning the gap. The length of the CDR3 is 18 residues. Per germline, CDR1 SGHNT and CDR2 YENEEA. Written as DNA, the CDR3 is TGTGCCAGCAGCACTCCCCAGGGGCAGAGCTCCTATAATTCACCCCTCCACTTT. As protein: CASSTPQGQSSYNSPLHF.

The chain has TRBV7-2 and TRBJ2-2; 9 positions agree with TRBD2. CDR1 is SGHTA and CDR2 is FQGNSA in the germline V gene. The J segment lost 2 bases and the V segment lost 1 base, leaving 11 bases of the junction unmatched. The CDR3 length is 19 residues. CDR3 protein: CASSLDPSGTTINTGELFF. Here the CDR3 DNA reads TGTGCCAGCAGCTTAGATCCTAGCGGGACAACTATTAACACCGGGGAGCTGTTTTTT.

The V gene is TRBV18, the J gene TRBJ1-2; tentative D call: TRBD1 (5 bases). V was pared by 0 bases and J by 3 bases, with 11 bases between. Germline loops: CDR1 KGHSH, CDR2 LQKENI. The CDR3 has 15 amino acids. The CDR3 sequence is CASSPPEGADYGYTF. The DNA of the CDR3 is TGTGCCAGCTCACCACCCGAAGGGGCGGACTATGGCTACACCTTC. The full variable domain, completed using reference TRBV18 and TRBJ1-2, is NAGVMQNPRHLVRRRGQEARLRCSPMKGHSHVYWYRQLPEEGLKFMVYLQKENIIDESGMPKERFSAEFPKEGPSILRIQQVVRGDSAAYFCASSPPEGADYGYTFGSGTRLTVV.

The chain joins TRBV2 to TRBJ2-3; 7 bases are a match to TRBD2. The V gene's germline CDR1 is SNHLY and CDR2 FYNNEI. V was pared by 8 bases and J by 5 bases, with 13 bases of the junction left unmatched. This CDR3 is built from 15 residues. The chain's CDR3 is CASWGGGPRGDTQYF. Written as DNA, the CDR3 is TGTGCCAGCTGGGGGGGAGGGCCTCGAGGAGATACGCAGTATTTT.

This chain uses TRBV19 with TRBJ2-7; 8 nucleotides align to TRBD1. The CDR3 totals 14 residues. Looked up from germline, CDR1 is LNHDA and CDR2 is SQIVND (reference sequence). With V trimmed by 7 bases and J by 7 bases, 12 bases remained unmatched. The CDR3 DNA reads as TGTGCCAGTACGAGGCAGGGGGCGTCTCAGGAGCAGTACTTC. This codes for CASTRQGASQEQYF.

The CDR3 loop is CASSLISQGGGYTF. In DNA, the CDR3 is TGTGCCAGCAGCTTGATATCCCAGGGTGGAGGCTACACCTTC. This chain joins TRBV5-4 and TRBJ1-2; perhaps TRBD1 as D (5 bases). Per the germline V gene, CDR1 is SGHNT and CDR2 is YYREEE (reference sequence). Trimming left V 1 base short and J 8 bases short, with 15 bases between. The CDR3 consists of 14 residues.

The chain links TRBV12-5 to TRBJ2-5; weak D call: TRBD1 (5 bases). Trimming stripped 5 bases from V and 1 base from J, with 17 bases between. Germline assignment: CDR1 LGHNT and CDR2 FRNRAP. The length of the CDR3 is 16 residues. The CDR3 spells CASGLSLGAAQETQYF. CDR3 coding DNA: TGTGCTAGTGGTCTGTCATTAGGGGCAGCCCAAGAGACCCAGTACTTC.

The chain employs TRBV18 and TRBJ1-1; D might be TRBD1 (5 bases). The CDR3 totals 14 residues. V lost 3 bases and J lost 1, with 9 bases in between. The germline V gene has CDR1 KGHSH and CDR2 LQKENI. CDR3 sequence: CASSPLDTNTEAFF. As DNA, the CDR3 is TGTGCCAGCTCACCCTTGGACACGAACACTGAAGCTTTCTTT.

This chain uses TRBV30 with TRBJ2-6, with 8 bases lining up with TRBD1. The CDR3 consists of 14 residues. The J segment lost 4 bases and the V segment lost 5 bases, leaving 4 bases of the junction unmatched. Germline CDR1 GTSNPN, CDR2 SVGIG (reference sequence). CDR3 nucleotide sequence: TGTGCCTGGGACAGGGGCTCCGGGGCCAACGTCCTGACTTTC. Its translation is CAWDRGSGANVLTF.